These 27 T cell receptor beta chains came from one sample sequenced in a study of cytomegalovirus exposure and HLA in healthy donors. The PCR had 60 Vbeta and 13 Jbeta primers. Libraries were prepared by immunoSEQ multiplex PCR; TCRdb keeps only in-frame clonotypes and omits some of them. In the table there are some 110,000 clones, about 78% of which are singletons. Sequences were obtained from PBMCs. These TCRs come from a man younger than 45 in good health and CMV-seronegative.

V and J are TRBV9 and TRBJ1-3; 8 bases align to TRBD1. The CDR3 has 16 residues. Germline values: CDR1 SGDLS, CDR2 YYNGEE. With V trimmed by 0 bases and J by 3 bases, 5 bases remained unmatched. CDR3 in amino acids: CASSVEDRGYGNTIYF. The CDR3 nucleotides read TGTGCCAGCAGCGTAGAAGACAGGGGATATGGAAACACCATATATTTT.

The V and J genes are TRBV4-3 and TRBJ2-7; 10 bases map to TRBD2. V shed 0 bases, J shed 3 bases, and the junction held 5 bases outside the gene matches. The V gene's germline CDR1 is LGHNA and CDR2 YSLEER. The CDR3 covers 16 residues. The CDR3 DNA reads TGCGCCAGCAGCCAAGAATCCTTAGCGGGAGGCTACGAGCAGTACTTC. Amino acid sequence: CASSQESLAGGYEQYF.

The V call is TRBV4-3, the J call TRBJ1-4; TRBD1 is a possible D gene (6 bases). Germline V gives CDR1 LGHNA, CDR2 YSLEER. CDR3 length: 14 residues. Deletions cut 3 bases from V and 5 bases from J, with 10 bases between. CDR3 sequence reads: CASSQGQGNEKLFF. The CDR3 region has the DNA TGCGCCAGCAGCCAGGGTCAGGGGAATGAAAAACTGTTTTTT.

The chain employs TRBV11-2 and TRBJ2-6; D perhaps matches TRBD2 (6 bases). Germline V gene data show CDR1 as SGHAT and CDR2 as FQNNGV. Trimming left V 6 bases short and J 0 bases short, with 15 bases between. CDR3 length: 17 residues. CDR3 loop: CASSEEGPSSGANVLTF. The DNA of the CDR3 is TGTGCCAGCAGTGAGGAGGGGCCTTCCTCTGGGGCCAACGTCCTGACTTTC.

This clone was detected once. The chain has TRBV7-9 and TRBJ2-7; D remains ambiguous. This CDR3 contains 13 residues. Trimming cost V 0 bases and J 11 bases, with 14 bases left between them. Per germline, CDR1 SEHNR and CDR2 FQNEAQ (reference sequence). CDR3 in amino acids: CASSLAAPEHKYF. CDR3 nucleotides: TGTGCCAGCAGCTTAGCCGCCCCCGAACATAAGTACTTC.

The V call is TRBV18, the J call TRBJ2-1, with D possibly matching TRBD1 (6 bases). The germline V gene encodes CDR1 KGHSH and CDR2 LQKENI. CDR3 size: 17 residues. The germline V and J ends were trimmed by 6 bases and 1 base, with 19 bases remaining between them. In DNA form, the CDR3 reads TGTGCCAGCTCCACTACTCCAGGGGTGAGGTCCTACAATGAGCAGTTCTTC. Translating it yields CASSTTPGVRSYNEQFF.

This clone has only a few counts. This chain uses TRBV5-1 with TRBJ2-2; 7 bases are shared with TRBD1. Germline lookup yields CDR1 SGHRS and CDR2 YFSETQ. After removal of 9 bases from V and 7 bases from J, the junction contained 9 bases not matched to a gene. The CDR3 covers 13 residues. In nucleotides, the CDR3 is TGCGCCATCACTACTCACAGGGGCGGGGAGCTGTTTTTT. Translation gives CAITTHRGGELFF.

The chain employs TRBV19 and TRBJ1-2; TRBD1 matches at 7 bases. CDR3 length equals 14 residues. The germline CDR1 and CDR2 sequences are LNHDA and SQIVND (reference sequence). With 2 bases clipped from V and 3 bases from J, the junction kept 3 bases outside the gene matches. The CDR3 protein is CASSIYRGDYGYTF. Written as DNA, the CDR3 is TGTGCCAGTAGTATATACAGGGGAGACTATGGCTACACCTTC.

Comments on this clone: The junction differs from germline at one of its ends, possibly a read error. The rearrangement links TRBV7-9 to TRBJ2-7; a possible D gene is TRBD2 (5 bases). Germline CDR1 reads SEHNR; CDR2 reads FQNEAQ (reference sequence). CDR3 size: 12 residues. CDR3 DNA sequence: TGTTCCAGCAGCTTAAGGGAGTACGAGCAGTACTTC. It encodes CSSSLREYEQYF.

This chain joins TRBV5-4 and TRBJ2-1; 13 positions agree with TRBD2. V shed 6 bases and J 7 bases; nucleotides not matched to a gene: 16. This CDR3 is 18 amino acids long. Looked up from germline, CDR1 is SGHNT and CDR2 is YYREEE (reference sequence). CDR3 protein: CASNNLEARTSGRNEQFF. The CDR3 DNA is TGTGCCAGCAACAACTTAGAGGCCAGGACTAGCGGGAGAAATGAGCAGTTCTTC.

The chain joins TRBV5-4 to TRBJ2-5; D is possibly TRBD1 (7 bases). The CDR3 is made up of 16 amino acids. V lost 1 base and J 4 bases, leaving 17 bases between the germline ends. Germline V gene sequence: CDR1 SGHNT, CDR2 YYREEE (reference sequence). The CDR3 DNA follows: TGTGCCAGCAGCTTGAAGGGGGGACAGTGGGGAGAGACCCAGTACTTC. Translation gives CASSLKGGQWGETQYF.

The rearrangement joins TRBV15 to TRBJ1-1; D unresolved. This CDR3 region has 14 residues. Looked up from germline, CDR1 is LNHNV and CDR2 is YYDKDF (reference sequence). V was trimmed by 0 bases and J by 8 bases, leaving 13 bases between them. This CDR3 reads CATSRDLETREAFF. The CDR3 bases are TGTGCCACCAGCAGAGATCTTGAAACGAGGGAAGCTTTCTTT.

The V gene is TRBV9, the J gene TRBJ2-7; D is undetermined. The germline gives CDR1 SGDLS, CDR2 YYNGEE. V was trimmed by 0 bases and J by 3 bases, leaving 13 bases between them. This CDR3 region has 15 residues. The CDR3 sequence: CASSVGPNAVYEQYF. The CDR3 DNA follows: TGTGCCAGCAGCGTAGGCCCTAACGCGGTCTACGAGCAGTACTTC. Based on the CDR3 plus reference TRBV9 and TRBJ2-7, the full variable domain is DSGVTQTPKHLITATGQRVTLRCSPRSGDLSVYWYQQSLDQGLQFLIQYYNGEERAKGNILERFSAQQFPDLHSELNLSSLELGDSALYFCASSVGPNAVYEQYFGPGTRLTVT.

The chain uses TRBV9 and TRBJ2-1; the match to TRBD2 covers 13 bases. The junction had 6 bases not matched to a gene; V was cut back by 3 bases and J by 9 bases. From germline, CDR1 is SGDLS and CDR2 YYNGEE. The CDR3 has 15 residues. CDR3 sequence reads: CASSELAGGFGEQFF. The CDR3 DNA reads TGTGCCAGCAGCGAACTAGCGGGAGGGTTCGGTGAGCAGTTCTTC.

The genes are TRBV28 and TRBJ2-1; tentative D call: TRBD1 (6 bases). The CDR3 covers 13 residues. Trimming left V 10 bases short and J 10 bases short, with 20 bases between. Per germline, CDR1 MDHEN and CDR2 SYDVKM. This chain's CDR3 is CANAKTGPGEQFF. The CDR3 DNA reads TGTGCCAACGCGAAAACAGGGCCTGGCGAGCAGTTCTTC.

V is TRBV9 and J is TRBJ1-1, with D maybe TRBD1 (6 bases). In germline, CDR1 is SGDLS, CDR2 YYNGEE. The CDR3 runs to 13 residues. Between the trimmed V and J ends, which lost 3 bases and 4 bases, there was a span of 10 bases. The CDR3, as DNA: TGTGCCAGCAGCGCACAGGGAACCACTGAAGCTTTCTTT. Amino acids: CASSAQGTTEAFF.

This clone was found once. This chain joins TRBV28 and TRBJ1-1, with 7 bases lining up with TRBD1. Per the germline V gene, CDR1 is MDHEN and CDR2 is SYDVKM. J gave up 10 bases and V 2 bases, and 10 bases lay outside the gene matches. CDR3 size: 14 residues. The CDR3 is CASSLGAGGSGAFF. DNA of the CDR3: TGTGCCAGCAGTTTAGGCGCAGGGGGTTCGGGAGCTTTCTTT.

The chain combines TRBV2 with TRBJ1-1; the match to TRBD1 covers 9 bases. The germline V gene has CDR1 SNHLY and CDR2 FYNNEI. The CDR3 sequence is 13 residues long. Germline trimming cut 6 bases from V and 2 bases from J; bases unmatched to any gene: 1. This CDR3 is CASRGQGNTEAFF. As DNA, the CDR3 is TGTGCCAGCAGGGGACAGGGAAACACTGAAGCTTTCTTT. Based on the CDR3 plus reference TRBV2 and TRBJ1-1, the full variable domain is EPEVTQTPSHQVTQMGQEVILRCVPISNHLYFYWYRQILGQKVEFLVSFYNNEISEKSEIFDDQFSVERPDGSNFTLKIRSTKLEDSAMYFCASRGQGNTEAFFGQGTRLTVV.

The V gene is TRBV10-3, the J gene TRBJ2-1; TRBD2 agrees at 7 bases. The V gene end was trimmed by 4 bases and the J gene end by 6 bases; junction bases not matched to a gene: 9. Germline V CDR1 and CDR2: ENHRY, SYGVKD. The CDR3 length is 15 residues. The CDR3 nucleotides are TGTGCCATCAGTGGACTAGCTTCGACGCGCAATGAGCAGTTCTTC. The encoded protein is CAISGLASTRNEQFF.

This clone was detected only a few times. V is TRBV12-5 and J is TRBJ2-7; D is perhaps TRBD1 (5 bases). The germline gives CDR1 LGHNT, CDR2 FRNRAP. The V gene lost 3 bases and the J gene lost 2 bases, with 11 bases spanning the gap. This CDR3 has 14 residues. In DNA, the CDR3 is TGTGCTAGTGGTTTCCTCCAGGGCACCTACGAGCAGTACTTC. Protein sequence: CASGFLQGTYEQYF.

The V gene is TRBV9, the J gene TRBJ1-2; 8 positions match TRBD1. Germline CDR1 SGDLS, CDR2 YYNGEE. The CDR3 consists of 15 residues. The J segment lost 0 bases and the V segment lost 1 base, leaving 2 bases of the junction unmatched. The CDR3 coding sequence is TGTGCCAGCAGCGTATGGGACAGGACTAACTATGGCTACACCTTC. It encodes CASSVWDRTNYGYTF.

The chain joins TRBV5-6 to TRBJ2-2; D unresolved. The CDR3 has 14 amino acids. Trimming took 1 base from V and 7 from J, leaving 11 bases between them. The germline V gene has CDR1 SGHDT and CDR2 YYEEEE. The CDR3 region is CASSLSLAFGELFF. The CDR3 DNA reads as TGTGCCAGCAGCTTGAGTTTGGCTTTCGGGGAGCTGTTTTTT.

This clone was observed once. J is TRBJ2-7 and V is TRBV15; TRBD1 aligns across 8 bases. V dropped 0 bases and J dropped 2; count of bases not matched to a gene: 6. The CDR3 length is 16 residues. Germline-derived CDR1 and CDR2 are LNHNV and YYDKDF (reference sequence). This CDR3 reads CATSREGDRITYEQYF. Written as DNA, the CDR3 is TGTGCCACCAGCAGAGAAGGGGACAGGATTACCTACGAGCAGTACTTC.

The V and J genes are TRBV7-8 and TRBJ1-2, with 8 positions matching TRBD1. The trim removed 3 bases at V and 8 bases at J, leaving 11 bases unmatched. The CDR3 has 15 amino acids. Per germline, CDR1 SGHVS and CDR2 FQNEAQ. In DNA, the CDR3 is TGTGCCAGCAGCTTGAATGGACAGGGCTCAAGCGGCTACACCTTC. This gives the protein CASSLNGQGSSGYTF.

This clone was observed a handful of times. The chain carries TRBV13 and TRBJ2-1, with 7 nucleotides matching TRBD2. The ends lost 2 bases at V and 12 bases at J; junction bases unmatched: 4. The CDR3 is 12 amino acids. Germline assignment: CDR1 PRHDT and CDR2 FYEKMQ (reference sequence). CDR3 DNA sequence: TGTGCCAGCAGCTTAAACGGGGAGGGGCAGTTCTTC. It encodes CASSLNGEGQFF.

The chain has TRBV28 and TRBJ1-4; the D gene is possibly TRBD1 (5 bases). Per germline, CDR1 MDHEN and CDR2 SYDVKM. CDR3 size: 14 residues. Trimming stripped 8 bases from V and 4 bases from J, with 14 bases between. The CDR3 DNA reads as TGTGCCAGCTCAACGCCGGGGGTTAATGAAAAACTGTTTTTT. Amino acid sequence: CASSTPGVNEKLFF.

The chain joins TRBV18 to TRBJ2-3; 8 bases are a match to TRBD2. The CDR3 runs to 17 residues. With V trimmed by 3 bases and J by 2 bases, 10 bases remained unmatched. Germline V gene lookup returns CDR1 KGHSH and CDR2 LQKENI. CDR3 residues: CASSPEEGAGDTDTQYF. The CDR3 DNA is TGTGCCAGCTCACCCGAGGAGGGAGCGGGAGACACAGATACGCAGTATTTT.